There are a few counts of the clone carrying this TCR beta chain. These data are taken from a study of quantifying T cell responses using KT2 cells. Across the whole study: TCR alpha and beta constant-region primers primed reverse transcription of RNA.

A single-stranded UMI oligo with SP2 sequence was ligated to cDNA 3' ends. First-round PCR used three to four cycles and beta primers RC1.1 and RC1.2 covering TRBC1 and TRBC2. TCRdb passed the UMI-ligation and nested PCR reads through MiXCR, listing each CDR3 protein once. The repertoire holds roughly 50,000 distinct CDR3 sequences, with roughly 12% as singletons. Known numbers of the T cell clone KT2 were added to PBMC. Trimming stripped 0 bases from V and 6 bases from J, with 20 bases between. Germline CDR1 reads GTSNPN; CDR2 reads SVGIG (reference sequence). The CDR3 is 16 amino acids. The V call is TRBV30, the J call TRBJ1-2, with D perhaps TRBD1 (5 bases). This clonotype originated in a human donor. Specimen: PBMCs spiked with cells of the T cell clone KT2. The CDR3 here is CAWSVRRMLGLHGYTF. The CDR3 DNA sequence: TGTGCCTGGAGTGTACGCCGAATGCTGGGACTCCATGGCTACACCTTC.